This entry is about one T cell receptor (beta chain). Antigen specificity is unknown. This CDR3 comprises 14 residues. The ends were cut back, 7 bases at V and 7 bases at J, with 19 bases in the middle. Germline V gene data show CDR1 as LNHDA and CDR2 as SQIVND (reference sequence). The data derive from a study of cytomegalovirus exposure and HLA in healthy donors. Use of 60 Vbeta and 13 Jbeta primers characterized the PCR. Profiling relied on immunoSEQ multiplex PCR, and the TCRdb table lists in-frame clones only, not all of them. This table holds roughly 54,000 clones, 70% found once. Whole-study results and caveats: Cytomegalovirus-associated status was assigned to about 180 TCR beta chains. For most TCR beta V segments, an earlier analysis put the productive rate at about 87% or about 30% of the time. Researchers reported from a later analysis that most CMV-associated TCR beta chains appeared HLA-restricted.

The TCR sequence derives from a woman aged 55-69 years in good health and CMV-seropositive. The sequenced sample consisted of PBMCs. This sequence joins TRBV19 and TRBJ1-1; D possibly corresponds to TRBD1 (6 bases). In nucleotides, the CDR3 is TGTGCCAGTACCCCTGGGGGGGAACAGGGTGAAGCTTTCTTT. Translated, it gives CASTPGGEQGEAFF.